The 16 T cell receptor beta chains presented below share a single source sample, sequenced in a study of T cell responses to AZD1222 COVID-19 vaccine. Data came from immunoSEQ multiplex PCR; TCRdb stores just in-frame clones and leaves some out. This table holds nearly 200,000 clones, approximately 94% found once. The sample consisted of peripheral blood, taken 28 days after the second AZD1222 dose. The receptors come from an adult who received the AZD1222 COVID-19 vaccine.

The chain employs TRBV7-8 and TRBJ1-6; 8 bases fit TRBD1. The CDR3 has 16 amino acids. The germline V gene has CDR1 SGHVS and CDR2 FQNEAQ. Losses at the gene ends were 3 bases for V and 2 bases for J; bases not matched to a gene: 3. CDR3 residues: CASSLDRETYNSPLHF. Here the CDR3 DNA reads TGTGCCAGCAGCTTGGACAGGGAAACCTATAATTCACCCCTCCACTTT. Filled out from reference TRBV7-8 and TRBJ1-6, the complete variable domain reads GAGVSQSPRYKVAKRGQDVALRCDPISGHVSLFWYQQALGQGPEFLTYFQNEAQLDKSGLPSDRFFAERPEGSVSTLKIQRTQQEDSAVYLCASSLDRETYNSPLHFGNGTRLTVT.

The chain uses TRBV24-1 and TRBJ1-5; unclear D gene. CDR3 size: 11 residues. The germline V gene has CDR1 KGHDR and CDR2 SFDVKD. Trimming pared 2 bases from V and 5 bases from J, leaving 0 bases between. CDR3 protein: CATSDYQPQHF. The CDR3 region has the DNA TGTGCCACCAGTGATTATCAGCCCCAGCATTTT.

The chain combines TRBV7-9 with TRBJ1-6; TRBD1 matches 10 bases. This CDR3 region has 15 residues. In germline, CDR1 is SEHNR, CDR2 FQNEAQ (reference sequence). J was trimmed by 8 bases and V by 5 bases; bases with no gene match: 6. The CDR3 loop reads CASSPVTGGHSPLHF. CDR3 in DNA: TGTGCCAGCAGCCCGGTGACAGGGGGCCATTCACCCCTCCACTTT.

This clone was observed a handful of times. The chain joins TRBV7-3 to TRBJ1-5, with unresolved D. This CDR3 region has 13 residues. The germline V gene has CDR1 SGHTA and CDR2 FQGTGA. The V end was cut by 0 bases, the J end by 4 bases, with 4 bases between. CDR3 protein: CASSLTENQPQHF. CDR3 bases: TGTGCCAGCAGCTTAACAGAGAATCAGCCCCAGCATTTT.

The chain carries TRBV6-2 or TRBV6-3 and TRBJ1-2; no clear D gene. Germline V CDR1 and CDR2: MNHEY, SVGEGT. CDR3 length: 14 amino acids. V shed 4 bases and J shed 4 bases, with 13 bases lying between them. The CDR3 spells CASSSPGARYGYTF. The DNA of the CDR3 is TGTGCCAGCAGTTCCCCGGGAGCCCGCTATGGCTACACCTTC.

CDR3 in amino acids: CASRDGRGGLGYTF. CDR3 coding DNA: TGTGCCAGCAGGGATGGGAGAGGGGGTCTCGGCTACACCTTC. The chain recombines TRBV2 with TRBJ1-2, with a possible D match to TRBD1 (6 bases). The V end lost 6 bases, the J end lost 8 bases, and 19 bases lay between the germline ends. This CDR3 has 14 amino acids. Looked up from germline, CDR1 is SNHLY and CDR2 is FYNNEI. The full variable domain, rest sourced from reference TRBV2 and TRBJ1-2, is EPEVTQTPSHQVTQMGQEVILRCVPISNHLYFYWYRQILGQKVEFLVSFYNNEISEKSEIFDDQFSVERPDGSNFTLKIRSTKLEDSAMYFCASRDGRGGLGYTFGSGTRLTVV.

The genes are TRBV4-1 and TRBJ2-7, with D tentatively TRBD1 (6 bases). This CDR3 region has 15 residues. Germline CDR1 MGHRA, CDR2 YSYEKL. Trimming cost V 4 bases and J 3 bases, with 16 bases left between them. The CDR3 DNA reads as TGCGCCAGCAGCCCTTACCTCGGGACAAACTACGAGCAGTACTTC. Translation: CASSPYLGTNYEQYF.

This clone was recorded once. The J gene is TRBJ2-7, the V gene TRBV28, with D hard to call. This CDR3 region has 12 residues. With 6 bases removed from V and 4 bases from J, the gap between germline ends came to 10 bases. The V gene's germline CDR1 is MDHEN and CDR2 SYDVKM. The DNA of the CDR3 is TGTGCCAGCAGACCTGGTGATTACGAGCAGTACTTC. This sequence encodes CASRPGDYEQYF.

A note on this clone: Other DNA sequences of this sample code for an identical CDR3. The V gene is TRBV11-2, the J gene TRBJ1-1, with no clear D. Between the trimmed V and J ends, which lost 3 bases and 0 bases, there was a span of 5 bases. CDR1 is SGHAT, CDR2 FQNNGV, per germline. The CDR3 loop spans 13 amino acids. CDR3 sequence: CASSLGLNTEAFF. The CDR3 bases are TGTGCCAGCAGCTTGGGGTTGAACACTGAAGCTTTCTTT.

V and J are TRBV6-6 and TRBJ1-2; possible D gene TRBD1, 6 bases. From germline, CDR1 is MNHNY and CDR2 SVGAGI (reference sequence). The CDR3 runs 13 residues. The germline V and J ends were trimmed by 8 bases and 0 bases, with 10 bases remaining between them. CDR3 sequence: CASVRDTNYGYTF. DNA for the CDR3: TGTGCCAGCGTTAGGGACACTAACTATGGCTACACCTTC.

The chain combines TRBV6-1 with TRBJ1-2, with TRBD1 matching over 9 bases. Per germline, CDR1 MNHNS and CDR2 SASEGT. The V segment lost 5 bases and the J segment 5 bases; nucleotides outside the gene matches: 3. CDR3 length: 13 residues. The CDR3 region has the DNA TGTGCCAGCAGTCAAGGACAGGGGTATGGCTACACCTTC. Translation gives CASSQGQGYGYTF.

J is TRBJ1-2 and V is TRBV5-1; D may be TRBD1 (6 bases). Between the trimmed V and J ends, which lost 1 base and 6 bases, there was a span of 10 bases. Germline CDR1 and CDR2: SGHRS and YFSETQ. CDR3 length: 13 amino acids. The CDR3 DNA reads TGCGCCAGCAGCTTGATGCCAGGGGATGGCTACACCTTC. It specifies CASSLMPGDGYTF.

This clone was counted a single time. The V and J genes are TRBV18 and TRBJ1-1; D not certain. CDR3 length: 13 amino acids. CDR1 and CDR2 from the germline V gene are KGHSH and LQKENI. Trimming pared 5 bases from V and 7 bases from J, leaving 14 bases between. CDR3: CASSAYSDGEAFF. For the CDR3, the DNA is TGTGCCAGCTCAGCATATAGCGACGGTGAAGCTTTCTTT.

This clone appeared once. The junction differs from germline at one of its ends, possibly a read error. Other DNA sequences in this sample translate to the same CDR3. The gene calls are TRBV5-4 and TRBJ1-2, with D tentatively TRBD1 (6 bases). The CDR3 runs 13 residues. CDR1 is SGHNT, CDR2 YYREEE, per germline (reference sequence). CDR3 amino acids: CASSPGANYGYTF. CDR3 coding DNA: TGTGCCAGCAGCCCAGGGGCGAACTACGGCTACACCTTC.

This chain links TRBV11-2 with TRBJ1-5; maybe TRBD1 (6 bases). Germline V lookup: CDR1 SGHAT, CDR2 FQNNGV. With 5 bases removed from V and 5 bases from J, the gap between germline ends came to 13 bases. The CDR3 consists of 14 residues. CDR3 residues: CASSQGSVDQPQHF. In DNA form, the CDR3 reads TGTGCCAGCAGCCAGGGGTCGGTTGATCAGCCCCAGCATTTT.

CDR3 region: CASNEGNANTGELFF. The CDR3 coding sequence is TGCGCCAGCAACGAGGGAAACGCGAACACCGGGGAGCTGTTTTTT. The chain is built from TRBV5-1 and TRBJ2-2; D is possibly TRBD2 (5 bases). Trimming shortened V by 6 bases and J by 0 bases, and 12 bases separated the two germline ends. The CDR3 contains 15 residues. Germline values: CDR1 SGHRS, CDR2 YFSETQ.